Sequencing of this T cell receptor beta chain was carried out in a study of cytomegalovirus exposure and HLA in healthy donors. In the study overall: Some 91 million unique TCRs from HLA-typed donors were held in an early release of data. Findings of the study overall: HLA alleles were associated with 17,000 or so TCR beta sequences in a later analysis at 0.05 false discovery rate. TCR beta chains numbering some 160 were designated cytomegalovirus-associated. Segments of the TCR beta V type were, in most cases, productive about 90% or about 30% of the time in an earlier analysis.

Comment on this clone: Its cognate antigen is unknown.

CDR3 length equals 19 residues. V lost 0 bases and J lost 0, with 18 bases in between. The germline V gene has CDR1 ENHRY and CDR2 SYGVKD. The PCR ran on 60 Vbeta and 13 Jbeta primers. Profiled with immunoSEQ multiplex PCR; TCRdb holds only in-frame clones, not every one. The listing records about 120,000 clones. The rearrangement joins TRBV10-3 to TRBJ1-5; TRBD1 might be the D (5 bases). Sequencing was carried out using PBMCs. This receptor was identified in a man younger than 35 in good health and CMV-seronegative. The CDR3 protein is CAISESTLGQMVSNQPQHF. The CDR3 DNA sequence: TGTGCCATCAGTGAGTCGACTCTGGGGCAGATGGTTAGCAATCAGCCCCAGCATTTT.